Below, 16 T cell receptor beta chains from the same sample are listed, as sequenced in a study of OX40 agonist ivuxolimab in advanced cancers. TCRdb's copy holds only in-frame clones and misses some; the assay was immunoSEQ multiplex PCR. The top ten clones hold about 0.55% of a sample with around 120,000 clones, more than 80% of them seen once. Sequencing used CD4+ or CD8+ T cells sorted from blood, obtained in a trial of the OX40 agonist ivuxolimab. The receptors were sampled from an adult with an advanced solid tumor such as melanoma, head and neck, liver or kidney cancer.

This chain connects TRBV6-4 to TRBJ1-1; D may be TRBD1 (6 bases). CDR3 length: 13 residues. The V end lost 5 bases, the J end lost 5 bases, and 12 bases lay between the germline ends. Germline V lookup: CDR1 MRHNA, CDR2 SNTAGT. CDR3 coding DNA: TGTGCCAGCAGTTCAGGGGTTGGGACTGAAGCTTTCTTT. Encoded protein: CASSSGVGTEAFF.

The rearrangement links TRBV28 to TRBJ2-7; perhaps D is TRBD1 or TRBD2 (6 bases each). The V end was cut by 10 bases, the J end by 2 bases, with 15 bases between. CDR3 size: 13 residues. CDR1 is MDHEN, CDR2 SYDVKM, per germline. Here the CDR3 DNA reads TGTGCCACCGAGGGGGGCAGTACCTACGAGCAGTACTTC. Encoded protein: CATEGGSTYEQYF.

The chain joins TRBV28 to TRBJ2-6; D is uncertain. Germline V gene lookup returns CDR1 MDHEN and CDR2 SYDVKM. Trimming shortened V by 4 bases and J by 0 bases, and 16 bases separated the two germline ends. The CDR3 is 18 residues long. CDR3 nucleotides: TGTGCCAGCAGTTCATACTTGCGGATTGACTCTGGGGCCAACGTCCTGACTTTC. It codes for CASSSYLRIDSGANVLTF.

The genes are TRBV2 and TRBJ2-5; no clear D. The CDR3 covers 12 residues. The germline CDR1 and CDR2 sequences are SNHLY and FYNNEI. With 10 bases removed from V and 3 bases from J, the gap between germline ends came to 12 bases. CDR3 nucleotide sequence: TGTGCCACTGGACGGATAGAAGAGACCCAGTACTTC. Protein sequence: CATGRIEETQYF.

The chain links TRBV5-1 to TRBJ2-5, with TRBD2 identical over 9 bases. Germline lookup yields CDR1 SGHRS and CDR2 YFSETQ. The V segment lost 4 bases and the J segment 1 base; nucleotides outside the gene matches: 11. The CDR3 extends over 17 amino acids. The CDR3 sequence: CASSPGLATLSQETQYF. Here the CDR3 DNA reads TGCGCCAGCAGCCCGGGACTAGCAACGCTCAGCCAAGAGACCCAGTACTTC.

The chain carries TRBV15 and TRBJ1-6, with a possible D match to TRBD1 (5 bases). V shed 1 base and J shed 6 bases, with 25 bases lying between them. The length of the CDR3 is 20 residues. CDR1 and CDR2 (germline): LNHNV, YYDKDF (reference sequence). The CDR3 sequence: CATSRAQPGLPRGTNSPLHF. Here the CDR3 DNA reads TGTGCCACCAGCAGAGCACAGCCGGGACTCCCCCGGGGGACTAATTCACCCCTCCACTTT.

The rearrangement joins TRBV4-1 to TRBJ2-5, with D unresolved. The V end was cut by 0 bases, the J end by 5 bases, with 10 bases between. CDR3 length: 14 amino acids. Germline assignment: CDR1 MGHRA and CDR2 YSYEKL. The CDR3 nucleotides read TGCGCCAGCAGCCAAGACATCGTAAGGGAGACCCAGTACTTC. Translating it yields CASSQDIVRETQYF.

The V and J genes are TRBV28 and TRBJ1-3; D remains unclear. Between the trimmed V and J ends, which lost 2 bases and 0 bases, there was a span of 8 bases. Germline-derived CDR1 and CDR2 are MDHEN and SYDVKM. This CDR3 is built from 15 residues. For the CDR3, the DNA is TGTGCCAGCAGTTTAGGGTCAGCCTCTGGAAACACCATATATTTT. Translation gives CASSLGSASGNTIYF.

This chain connects TRBV7-9 to TRBJ1-1; weak D call: TRBD1 (6 bases). The CDR3 contains 13 residues. The germline V gene has CDR1 SEHNR and CDR2 FQNEAQ (reference sequence). Trimming stripped 10 bases from V and 2 bases from J, with 14 bases between. CDR3 coding DNA: TGTGCCACTATCAAACAGGGTAACACTGAAGCTTTCTTT. Translated: CATIKQGNTEAFF.

This rearrangement joins TRBV10-1 to TRBJ2-2, with unresolved D. V was cut by 8 bases and J by 0 bases, with 10 bases left in between. This CDR3 is built from 14 residues. Germline CDR1 reads WNHNN; CDR2 reads SYGVQD (reference sequence). The CDR3 DNA follows: TGCGCCAGCGCCCAAGGAACGAACACCGGGGAGCTGTTTTTT. As protein: CASAQGTNTGELFF.

V and J are TRBV28 and TRBJ2-2; 8 nucleotides line up with TRBD2. Per the germline V gene, CDR1 is MDHEN and CDR2 is SYDVKM. The CDR3 has 15 amino acids. The J segment lost 4 bases and the V segment lost 9 bases, leaving 10 bases of the junction unmatched. The CDR3, as DNA: TGTGCCAGTACTAGAGGGGGGACTAGCACCGGGGAGCTGTTTTTT. As protein: CASTRGGTSTGELFF.

This chain connects TRBV7-3 to TRBJ2-3; D remains unclear. This CDR3 is built from 13 residues. The V end lost 2 bases, the J end lost 6 bases, and 9 bases lay between the germline ends. Germline lookup yields CDR1 SGHTA and CDR2 FQGTGA. CDR3 residues: CASSLGSLDTQYF. CDR3 DNA: TGTGCCAGCAGCTTAGGCTCCCTCGATACGCAGTATTTT. Full variable domain (remainder filled in from reference TRBV7-3 and TRBJ2-3): GAGVSQTPSNKVTEKGKYVELRCDPISGHTALYWYRQSLGQGPEFLIYFQGTGAADDSGLPNDRFFAVRPEGSVSTLKIQRTERGDSAVYLCASSLGSLDTQYFGPGTRLTVL.

This clone was counted once. This chain uses TRBV4-1 with TRBJ2-5; 13 bases align to TRBD2. CDR1 and CDR2 (germline): MGHRA, YSYEKL. This CDR3 contains 15 residues. J was trimmed by 3 bases and V by 4 bases; bases with no gene match: 2. In DNA, the CDR3 is TGCGCCAGCAGCCCTGGGACTAGCGGGGAAGAGACCCAGTACTTC. It encodes CASSPGTSGEETQYF.

The genes are TRBV5-5 and TRBJ2-6; no definite D call. The CDR3 contains 16 residues. Germline V gene lookup returns CDR1 SGHKS and CDR2 YYEKEE (reference sequence). Trimming stripped 0 bases from V and 1 base from J, with 8 bases between. In DNA form, the CDR3 reads TGTGCCAGCAGCTTGGTATCCCATTCTGGGGCCAACGTCCTGACTTTC. Protein: CASSLVSHSGANVLTF.

The rearrangement links TRBV28 to TRBJ1-1; D gene uncertain. Trimming stripped 2 bases from V and 8 bases from J, with 12 bases between. The germline gives CDR1 MDHEN, CDR2 SYDVKM. The CDR3 loop spans 13 amino acids. The CDR3 DNA is TGTGCCAGCAGTTTAATTGATCAGAGGGAAGCTTTCTTT. Its protein is CASSLIDQREAFF.

The chain combines TRBV5-1 with TRBJ1-1; D uncertain. This CDR3 has 14 residues. CDR1 is SGHRS and CDR2 is YFSETQ in the germline V gene. V was shortened by 0 bases and J by 1 base, with 7 bases between the two germline ends. Written as DNA, the CDR3 is TGCGCCAGCAGCTTGGGGGCAGAGAACACTGAAGCTTTCTTT. Translated, it gives CASSLGAENTEAFF.